These T cell receptor beta chains were read from a single sample in a study of early T cells in non-severe SARS-CoV-2 infection. A single record per CDR3 protein comes from TCRdb applying MiXCR to the 5' RACE reads. The sample holds roughly 70,000 distinct CDR3 sequences, 13% seen once. Sequencing was done on a sample of whole blood. The receptors derive from an adult who was a healthcare worker with PCR-confirmed SARS-CoV-2 infection or an uninfected control (not recorded which). CDR3s include the opening cysteine and the closing phenylalanine or tryptophan. The D gene is left open where the match is weak. The size of a clone is reported for some rows only, either as once, few or many, or as a class for expanded clones.

j_call: TRBJ2-7
d_call: TRBD1
clone_size: -
v_call: TRBV28
cdr3_nt: TGTGCCAGCAGTCGGAGACAGGGGTCCTACGAGCAGTACTTC
cdr3_aa: CASSRRQGSYEQYF

j_call: TRBJ2-7
d_call: TRBD2
clone_size: -
v_call: TRBV29-1
cdr3_nt: TGCAGCGCCGGGGGGGACTCTGCGCAGTACTTC
cdr3_aa: CSAGGDSAQYF

j_call: TRBJ1-2
d_call: -
clone_size: many
v_call: TRBV29-1
cdr3_nt: TGCAGCGTTGAGGTTCCTGGCTCCTACTATGGCTACACCTTC
cdr3_aa: CSVEVPGSYYGYTF

j_call: TRBJ1-2
d_call: -
clone_size: many
v_call: TRBV29-1
cdr3_nt: TGCAGCGTTGAAGTTTCACCCAGCTATGGCTACACCTTC
cdr3_aa: CSVEVSPSYGYTF

j_call: TRBJ2-5
d_call: -
clone_size: -
v_call: TRBV9
cdr3_nt: TGTGCCAGCAGCGTAGGTACGGGATTACAAGAGACCCAGTACTTC
cdr3_aa: CASSVGTGLQETQYF

j_call: TRBJ2-4
d_call: -
clone_size: many
v_call: TRBV7-6
cdr3_nt: TGTGCCAGCAGCTTAGGAGGTACTTACGGAAACATTCAGTACTTC
cdr3_aa: CASSLGGTYGNIQYF

j_call: TRBJ2-7
d_call: -
clone_size: few
v_call: TRBV27
cdr3_nt: TGTGCCAGCAGTTTAAACGGCTACTCCTACGAGCAGTACTTC
cdr3_aa: CASSLNGYSYEQYF

j_call: TRBJ2-1
d_call: TRBD2
clone_size: few
v_call: TRBV28
cdr3_nt: TGTGCCAGCAGTTTACCTAGCGGCAGTTACAATGAGCAGTTCTTC
cdr3_aa: CASSLPSGSYNEQFF

j_call: TRBJ2-7
d_call: TRBD1
clone_size: -
v_call: TRBV3-1
cdr3_nt: TGTGCCAGCAGCCATCCGGGACAGGGGGCCAACGAGCAGTACTTC
cdr3_aa: CASSHPGQGANEQYF

j_call: TRBJ1-4
d_call: -
clone_size: -
v_call: TRBV24-1
cdr3_nt: TGTGCCACCAATATCCGAGCCCCGAGGCGGGAAAAACTGTTTTTT
cdr3_aa: CATNIRAPRREKLFF

j_call: TRBJ1-4
d_call: -
clone_size: few
v_call: TRBV12-3/TRBV12-4
cdr3_nt: TGTGCCAGCAGTTCGGTTCAGAGGGTAGCATTAAATGAAAAACTGTTTTTT
cdr3_aa: CASSSVQRVALNEKLFF

j_call: TRBJ2-5
d_call: TRBD1
clone_size: -
v_call: TRBV20-1
cdr3_nt: TGCAGTGCTAGACGGACAGGGGTGAGGGAGACCCAGTACTTC
cdr3_aa: CSARRTGVRETQYF

j_call: TRBJ1-2
d_call: -
clone_size: -
v_call: TRBV27
cdr3_nt: TGTGCCAGCAGTTTAAGGGTGGGCTATGGCTACACCTTC
cdr3_aa: CASSLRVGYGYTF

j_call: TRBJ1-1
d_call: -
clone_size: many
v_call: TRBV6-5
cdr3_nt: TGTGCCAGCAGTATTCAGGTCGGCTTAGGGTTCACTGAAGCTTTCTTT
cdr3_aa: CASSIQVGLGFTEAFF

j_call: TRBJ2-3
d_call: -
clone_size: many
v_call: TRBV29-1
cdr3_nt: TGCAGCGTTGTAGCGTGGGAGCAAGATACGCAGTATTTT
cdr3_aa: CSVVAWEQDTQYF

j_call: TRBJ1-6
d_call: TRBD1
clone_size: -
v_call: TRBV4-2
cdr3_nt: TGTGCCAGCAGCCAAGGAAGGGACAGGGGTGGTTCACCCCTCCACTTT
cdr3_aa: CASSQGRDRGGSPLHF

j_call: TRBJ2-3
d_call: TRBD1
clone_size: few
v_call: TRBV29-1
cdr3_nt: TGCAGCGTTGCGGACAGGGCGACAGATACGCAGTATTTT
cdr3_aa: CSVADRATDTQYF

j_call: TRBJ1-2
d_call: TRBD1
clone_size: few
v_call: TRBV4-3
cdr3_nt: TGCGCCAGCAGCCAAGATTGGACAGGGGTTGGCTACACCTTC
cdr3_aa: CASSQDWTGVGYTF

j_call: TRBJ2-2
d_call: TRBD1
clone_size: -
v_call: TRBV7-3
cdr3_nt: TGTGCCAGCAGCCCTTCCCCAGACAGGGCCGACACCGGGGAGCTGTTTTTT
cdr3_aa: CASSPSPDRADTGELFF

j_call: TRBJ1-2
d_call: -
clone_size: few
v_call: TRBV25-1
cdr3_nt: TGTGCCAGCAGTGCCACCAGTCGGGATGGCTACACCTTC
cdr3_aa: CASSATSRDGYTF

j_call: TRBJ2-1
d_call: TRBD2
clone_size: many
v_call: TRBV19
cdr3_nt: TGTGCCAGTAGTAGGGGAATTGCCCGGGGAGGGAGTGGGGACAATGAGCAGTTCTTC
cdr3_aa: CASSRGIARGGSGDNEQFF

j_call: TRBJ2-7
d_call: -
clone_size: -
v_call: TRBV28
cdr3_nt: TGTGCCAGCAGCTTAGGTAACTACGAGCAGTACTTC
cdr3_aa: CASSLGNYEQYF

j_call: TRBJ2-7
d_call: TRBD2
clone_size: -
v_call: TRBV20-1
cdr3_nt: TGCAGTGCCAGAACTAGCGGGACGGCATACGAGCAGTACTTC
cdr3_aa: CSARTSGTAYEQYF

j_call: TRBJ1-5
d_call: -
clone_size: few
v_call: TRBV30
cdr3_nt: TGTGCCTTCTGGACGGGGCATAGCAATCAGCCCCAGCATTTT
cdr3_aa: CAFWTGHSNQPQHF

j_call: TRBJ2-5
d_call: -
clone_size: many
v_call: TRBV5-5
cdr3_nt: TGTGCCAGCAGCTACGGGGACCTCCAAGAGACCCAGTACTTC
cdr3_aa: CASSYGDLQETQYF

j_call: TRBJ1-1
d_call: -
clone_size: -
v_call: TRBV5-6
cdr3_nt: TGTGCCAGCAGCCCAGGAGTCTACGTAAACACTGAAGCTTTCTTT
cdr3_aa: CASSPGVYVNTEAFF

j_call: TRBJ2-7
d_call: TRBD1
clone_size: -
v_call: TRBV6-5
cdr3_nt: TGTGCCAGCGGCAATCCTCAGGGGGCCTACGAGCAGTACTTC
cdr3_aa: CASGNPQGAYEQYF

j_call: TRBJ1-5
d_call: -
clone_size: many
v_call: TRBV2
cdr3_nt: TGTGCCAGCAGCTACAGGGATAGCAATCAGCCCCAGCATTTT
cdr3_aa: CASSYRDSNQPQHF

j_call: TRBJ2-3
d_call: -
clone_size: -
v_call: TRBV3-1
cdr3_nt: TGTGCCAGCAGCCAAGATGTGGGGACAGATACGCAGTATTTT
cdr3_aa: CASSQDVGTDTQYF

j_call: TRBJ2-5
d_call: -
clone_size: -
v_call: TRBV6-5
cdr3_nt: TGTGCCAGCAGTTACACCCTGGGAGTAGAGACCCAGTACTTC
cdr3_aa: CASSYTLGVETQYF

j_call: TRBJ1-5
d_call: -
clone_size: -
v_call: TRBV27
cdr3_nt: TGTGCCAGCAGGGGTGGGGTGTATCAGCCCCAGCATTTT
cdr3_aa: CASRGGVYQPQHF

j_call: TRBJ2-3
d_call: TRBD2
clone_size: -
v_call: TRBV7-2
cdr3_nt: TGTGCCAGCAGCTTAATAGCGGGAGGGTCCCTTGGCACAGATACGCAGTATTTT
cdr3_aa: CASSLIAGGSLGTDTQYF

j_call: TRBJ2-5
d_call: -
clone_size: -
v_call: TRBV29-1
cdr3_nt: TGCAGCGTTGAGGCCACTATGGTCGGAGAGACCCAGTACTTC
cdr3_aa: CSVEATMVGETQYF

j_call: TRBJ2-1
d_call: -
clone_size: few
v_call: TRBV5-1
cdr3_nt: TGCGCCAGCTCGAGCTCCTCCAGCGGTCTCTCCTACAATGAGCAGTTCTTC
cdr3_aa: CASSSSSSGLSYNEQFF

j_call: TRBJ2-3
d_call: -
clone_size: -
v_call: TRBV7-3
cdr3_nt: TGTGCCAGCAGCTTTTCCCACCCCACAGATACGCAGTATTTT
cdr3_aa: CASSFSHPTDTQYF

j_call: TRBJ2-7
d_call: TRBD1
clone_size: hyperexpanded
v_call: TRBV28
cdr3_nt: TGTGCCAGCAACCAGGGGGCAAGCTCCTACGAGCAGTACTTC
cdr3_aa: CASNQGASSYEQYF

j_call: TRBJ2-7
d_call: TRBD2
clone_size: few
v_call: TRBV19
cdr3_nt: TGTGCCAGTAGCCCCGGCGGGGGAGTCGAGCAGTACTTC
cdr3_aa: CASSPGGGVEQYF

j_call: TRBJ2-1
d_call: -
clone_size: -
v_call: TRBV19
cdr3_nt: TGTGCCAGTAGAGGAGCGATCTCCTACAATGAGCAGTTCTTC
cdr3_aa: CASRGAISYNEQFF

j_call: TRBJ2-7
d_call: -
clone_size: -
v_call: TRBV4-2
cdr3_nt: TGTGCCAGCAGCCAAGAAATTGCTACCAACTCCTACGAGCAGTACTTC
cdr3_aa: CASSQEIATNSYEQYF

j_call: TRBJ2-2
d_call: TRBD2
clone_size: -
v_call: TRBV25-1
cdr3_nt: TGTGCCAGCAGTGAAACCAGCGGGAGTAGTACCGGGGAGCTGTTTTTT
cdr3_aa: CASSETSGSSTGELFF

j_call: TRBJ2-1
d_call: TRBD2
clone_size: few
v_call: TRBV6-2/TRBV6-3
cdr3_nt: TGTGCCAGCAGTCCGCCGGGACTACCCGTTTTC
cdr3_aa: CASSPPGLPVF

j_call: TRBJ2-7
d_call: TRBD1
clone_size: many
v_call: TRBV28
cdr3_nt: TGTGCCAGCAGTTTTGTGGACAGGGCTAACGAGCAGTACTTC
cdr3_aa: CASSFVDRANEQYF

j_call: TRBJ2-1
d_call: -
clone_size: many
v_call: TRBV5-6
cdr3_nt: TGTGCCAGCATCCCATCGTACCTAGCGTATGAGCAGTTCTTC
cdr3_aa: CASIPSYLAYEQFF

j_call: TRBJ1-4
d_call: -
clone_size: many
v_call: TRBV4-1
cdr3_nt: TGCGCCAGCAGCCCAACTGGGGGTACTAATGAAAAACTGTTTTTT
cdr3_aa: CASSPTGGTNEKLFF

j_call: TRBJ2-1
d_call: -
clone_size: -
v_call: TRBV9
cdr3_nt: TGTGCCAGCAGCGAGTTACCCCAAATCCTGAACAATGAGCAGTTCTTC
cdr3_aa: CASSELPQILNNEQFF

j_call: TRBJ2-3
d_call: -
clone_size: -
v_call: TRBV6-2/TRBV6-3
cdr3_nt: TGTGCCAGCAGTTATCCGGCGGGAGATACGCAGTATTTT
cdr3_aa: CASSYPAGDTQYF

j_call: TRBJ2-1
d_call: -
clone_size: few
v_call: TRBV3-1
cdr3_nt: TGTGCCAGCAGCCAAGAGATTAGGGGCCCGTACAATGAGCAGTTCTTC
cdr3_aa: CASSQEIRGPYNEQFF

j_call: TRBJ2-2
d_call: -
clone_size: many
v_call: TRBV7-3
cdr3_nt: TGTGCCAGCAGCCCGGGCGTCGGGGGCGCTTCCGGGGAGCTGTTTTTT
cdr3_aa: CASSPGVGGASGELFF